This TCR beta chain was identified during a study of T cell responses to AZD1222 COVID-19 vaccine. Using immunoSEQ multiplex PCR, the repertoire was profiled, and TCRdb retains in-frame clones only, with some absent. The profile shows 90,000 to 150,000 clones, roughly 90% of them singletons. This clone was found a few times. The CDR3 loop spans 13 amino acids. Germline trimming cut 2 bases from V and 5 bases from J; bases unmatched to any gene: 1. The germline V gene encodes CDR1 SGHNT and CDR2 YYREEE (reference sequence). This receptor was obtained from an adult in good health. The material was peripheral blood, obtained on day 0 of AZD1222 vaccination. The chain recombines TRBV5-4 with TRBJ2-7, with 10 bases matching TRBD1. For the CDR3, the DNA is TGTGCCAGCAGCTTCGGACAGGGGGACGAGCAGTACTTC. It translates to CASSFGQGDEQYF.